The sequence of this T cell receptor beta chain was determined in a study of chemoradiotherapy in HPV16-positive cancers. Across the study: Candidate HPV-specific clones and shared TCR motifs came from a couple of HPV16-positive patients. Broader study findings: Candidate HPV-specific clones and E7-related TCR motifs grew in tumor during treatment.

Germline loops: CDR1 SGHTA, CDR2 FQGNSA. This CDR3 is built from 15 residues. Losses at the gene ends were 5 bases for V and 2 bases for J; bases not matched to a gene: 2. Over chemoradiotherapy, repertoires were sampled more than once. The table came from immunoSEQ multiplex PCR; TCRdb's copy has only in-frame clones and leaves some out. The profile shows roughly 40,000 clones, more than 75% of them singletons. As regards this clone: Its antigen is still unknown.

This sequence joins TRBV7-2 and TRBJ2-1; 11 bases are a match to TRBD1. The source material was blood, sampled from a patient who underwent chemoradiotherapy. The origin of this receptor is a human donor with HPV-associated anogenital cancer. The CDR3 DNA follows: TGTGCCAGCAGCGAGGGACAGGGGGCCTACAATGAGCAGTTCTTC. As protein: CASSEGQGAYNEQFF.